The clone carrying this T cell receptor beta chain has a handful of counts. Its specificity is not known. The data derive from a study of cytomegalovirus exposure and HLA in healthy donors. Overall study context: The same platform was used for the approximately 120 validation repertoires as for the roughly 660 first-cohort repertoires, as reported in a later analysis. Study-wide points: Cytomegalovirus association was listed for around 170 TCR beta chains. Most sequenced TCRs were rare (though some public TCRs occurred in many donors).

Some clones are missing from TCRdb's copy, which holds only in-frame ones; the method was immunoSEQ multiplex PCR. Here the sample spans more than 250,000 clones, about 85% being singletons. V lost 4 bases to trimming and J lost 13 bases, with 13 bases between them. Germline V CDR1 and CDR2: MNHNS, SASEGT. This CDR3 has 12 residues. The chain employs TRBV6-1 and TRBJ1-4, with D hard to call. The TCR was taken from a woman aged 25 to 45 in good health and CMV-seropositive. Sample: PBMCs. The DNA for the CDR3 is TGTGCCAGCAGTGTACCGACTCCCGGACTGTTTTTT. This sequence encodes CASSVPTPGLFF.